This T cell receptor beta chain stems from a study of identical twins. V trimming: 2 bases; J trimming: 10 bases; junction bases outside the gene matches: 6. This CDR3 has 14 amino acids. Per germline, CDR1 KGHDR and CDR2 SFDVKD. Study results and limitations: The authors drew conclusions from cross-sectional statistical analysis rather than following the same donors.

On this clonotype itself: Its antigen is not identified.

TCRdb redid the calling of the 5' RACE reads with MiXCR, one entry per CDR3 protein. Counted here are 600,000 to 800,000 distinct CDR3 sequences, less than 25% occurring once; the ten biggest clones make up about 4.5%. Healthy Caucasians alone served as donors. This same sample was also part of a study on T cells expressing NK-cell markers. That study adds: NKG2C+ dominant clonotype frequencies in 5 or 6 donors were 1.0-7.0% of CD8+ T cells.

Sequencing used PBMCs. The receptor's source is a young woman in good health. The rearrangement links TRBV24-1 to TRBJ2-2; 7 positions agree with TRBD2. CDR3 residues: CATSDSGGTMELFF. Here the CDR3 DNA reads TGTGCCACCAGTGATTCCGGGGGGACCATGGAGCTGTTTTTT.